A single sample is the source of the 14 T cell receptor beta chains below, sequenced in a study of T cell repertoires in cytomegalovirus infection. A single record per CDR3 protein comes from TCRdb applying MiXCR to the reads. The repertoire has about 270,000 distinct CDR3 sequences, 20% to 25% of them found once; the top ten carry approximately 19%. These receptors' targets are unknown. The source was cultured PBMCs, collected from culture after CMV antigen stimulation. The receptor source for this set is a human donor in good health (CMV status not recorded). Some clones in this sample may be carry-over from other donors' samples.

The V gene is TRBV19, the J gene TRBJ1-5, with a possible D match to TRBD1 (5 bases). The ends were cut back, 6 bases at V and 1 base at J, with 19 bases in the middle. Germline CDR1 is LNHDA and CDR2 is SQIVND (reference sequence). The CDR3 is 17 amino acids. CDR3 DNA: TGTGCCAGTAGCCCGGCGGGACTCCTAACGAGCAATCAGCCCCAGCATTTT. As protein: CASSPAGLLTSNQPQHF.

CDR3 amino acids: CASSAEGNTIYF. CDR3 coding DNA: TGTGCCAGCAGCGCCGAGGGAAACACCATATATTTT. The chain links TRBV9 to TRBJ1-3; D is unresolved. Germline V gene lookup returns CDR1 SGDLS and CDR2 YYNGEE. V was pared by 3 bases and J by 4 bases, with 5 bases between. This CDR3 is 12 amino acids long.

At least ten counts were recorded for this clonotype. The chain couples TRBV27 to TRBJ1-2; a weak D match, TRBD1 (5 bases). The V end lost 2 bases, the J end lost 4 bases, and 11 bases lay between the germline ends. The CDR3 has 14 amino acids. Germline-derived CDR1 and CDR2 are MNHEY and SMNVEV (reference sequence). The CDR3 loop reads CASSLGQGIYGYTF. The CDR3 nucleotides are TGTGCCAGCAGTTTAGGGCAGGGAATCTATGGCTACACCTTC.

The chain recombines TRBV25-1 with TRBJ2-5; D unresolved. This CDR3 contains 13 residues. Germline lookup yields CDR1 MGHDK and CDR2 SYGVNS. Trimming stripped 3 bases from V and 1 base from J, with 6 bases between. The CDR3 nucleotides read TGTGCCAGCAGTGATTTCGTCCAAGAGACCCAGTACTTC. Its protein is CASSDFVQETQYF.

Here the CDR3 reads CASLSGGLSREQYV. Here the CDR3 DNA reads TGTGCCAGCCTGTCCGGCGGGCTCTCTCGAGAGCAGTACGTC. This chain joins TRBV2 and TRBJ2-7; tentatively, D is TRBD2 (5 bases). This CDR3 spans 14 amino acids. The germline CDR1 and CDR2 sequences are SNHLY and FYNNEI. Trimming stripped 8 bases from V and 7 bases from J, with 21 bases between.

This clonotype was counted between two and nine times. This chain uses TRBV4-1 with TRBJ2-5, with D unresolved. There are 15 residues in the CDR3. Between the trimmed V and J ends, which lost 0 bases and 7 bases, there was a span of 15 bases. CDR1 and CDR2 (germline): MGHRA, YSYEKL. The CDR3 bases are TGCGCCAGCAGCCAAGAAGGGTCCAGGCAGTTGACCCAGTACTTC. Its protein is CASSQEGSRQLTQYF.

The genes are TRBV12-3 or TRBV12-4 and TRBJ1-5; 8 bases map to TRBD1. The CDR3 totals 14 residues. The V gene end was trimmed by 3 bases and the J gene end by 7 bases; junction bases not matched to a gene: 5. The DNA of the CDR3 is TGTGCCAGCAGTTTGTCAGGGGGCGAGCAGCCCCAGCATTTT. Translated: CASSLSGGEQPQHF.

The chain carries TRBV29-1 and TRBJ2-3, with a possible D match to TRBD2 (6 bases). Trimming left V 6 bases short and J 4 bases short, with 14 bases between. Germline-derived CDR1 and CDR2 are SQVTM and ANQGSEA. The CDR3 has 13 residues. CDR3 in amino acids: CSVVGGRADTQYF. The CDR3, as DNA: TGCAGCGTCGTGGGGGGACGGGCAGATACGCAGTATTTT.

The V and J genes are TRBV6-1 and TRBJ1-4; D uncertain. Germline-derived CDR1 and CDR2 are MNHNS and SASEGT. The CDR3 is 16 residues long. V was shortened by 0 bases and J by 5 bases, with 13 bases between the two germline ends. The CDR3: CASSEAGRVANEKLFF. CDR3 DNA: TGTGCCAGCAGTGAAGCAGGGAGAGTAGCGAATGAAAAACTGTTTTTT.

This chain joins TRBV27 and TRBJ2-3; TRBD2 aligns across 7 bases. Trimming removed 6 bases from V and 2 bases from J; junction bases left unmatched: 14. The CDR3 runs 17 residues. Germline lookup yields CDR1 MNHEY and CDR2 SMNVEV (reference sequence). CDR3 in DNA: TGTGCCAGCAGGCTTAGGGCTAGCGGAGGAAACACAGATACGCAGTATTTT. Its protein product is CASRLRASGGNTDTQYF.

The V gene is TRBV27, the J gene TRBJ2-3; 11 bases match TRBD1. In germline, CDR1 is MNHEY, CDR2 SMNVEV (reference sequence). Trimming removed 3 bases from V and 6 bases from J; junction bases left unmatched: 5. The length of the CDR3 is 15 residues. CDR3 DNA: TGTGCCAGCAGTTTGTCTGGGACAGGGGGGGATACGCAGTATTTT. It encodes CASSLSGTGGDTQYF.

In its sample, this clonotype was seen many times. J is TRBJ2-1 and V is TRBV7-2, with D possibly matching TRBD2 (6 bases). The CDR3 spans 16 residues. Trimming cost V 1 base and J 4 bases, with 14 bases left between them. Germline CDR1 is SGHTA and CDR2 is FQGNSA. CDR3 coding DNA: TGTGCCAGCAGCTTAGATCGCGGGACGGATTACAATGAGCAGTTCTTC. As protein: CASSLDRGTDYNEQFF.

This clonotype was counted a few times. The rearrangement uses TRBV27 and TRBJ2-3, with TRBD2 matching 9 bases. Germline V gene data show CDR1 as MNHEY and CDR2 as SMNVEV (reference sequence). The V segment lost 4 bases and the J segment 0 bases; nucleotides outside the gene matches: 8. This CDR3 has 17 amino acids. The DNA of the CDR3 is TGTGCCAGCAGTTGGGGTAGCGGGAGATGGAGCACAGATACGCAGTATTTT. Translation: CASSWGSGRWSTDTQYF.

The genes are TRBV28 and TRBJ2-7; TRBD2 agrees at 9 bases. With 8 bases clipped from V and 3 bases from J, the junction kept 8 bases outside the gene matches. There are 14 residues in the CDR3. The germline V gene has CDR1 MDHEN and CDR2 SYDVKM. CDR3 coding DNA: TGTGCCAGCGTACTAGCGGGCTCCTTCTACGAGCAGTACTTC. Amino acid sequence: CASVLAGSFYEQYF.